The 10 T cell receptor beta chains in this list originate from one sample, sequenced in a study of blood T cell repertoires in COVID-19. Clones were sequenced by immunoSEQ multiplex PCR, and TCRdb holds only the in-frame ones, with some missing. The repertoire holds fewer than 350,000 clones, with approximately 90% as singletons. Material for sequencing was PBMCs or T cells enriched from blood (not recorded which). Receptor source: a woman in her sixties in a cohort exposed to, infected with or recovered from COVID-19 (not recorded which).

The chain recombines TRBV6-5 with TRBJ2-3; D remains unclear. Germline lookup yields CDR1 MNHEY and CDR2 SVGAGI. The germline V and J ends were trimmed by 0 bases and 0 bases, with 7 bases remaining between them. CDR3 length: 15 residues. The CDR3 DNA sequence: TGTGCCAGCAGTTACTCGGGTAGCAGCACAGATACGCAGTATTTT. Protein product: CASSYSGSSTDTQYF.

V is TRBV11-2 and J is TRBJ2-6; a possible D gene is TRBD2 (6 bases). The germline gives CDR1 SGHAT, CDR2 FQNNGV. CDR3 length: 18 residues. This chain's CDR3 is CTVTGFSKTGAGANVLTF. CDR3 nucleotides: TGTACGGTTACGGGCTTTTCAAAAACGGGGGCTGGGGCCAACGTCCTGACTTTC.

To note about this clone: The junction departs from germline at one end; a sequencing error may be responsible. The CDR3 sequence: CAWSRTGGNVLTF. DNA for the CDR3: TGTGCCTGGAGTCGGACAGGGGGCAACGTCCTGACTTTC. The chain has TRBV30 and TRBJ2-6; 10 nucleotides agree with TRBD1. Germline V gives CDR1 GTSNPN, CDR2 SVGIG (reference sequence). The CDR3 length is 13 residues.

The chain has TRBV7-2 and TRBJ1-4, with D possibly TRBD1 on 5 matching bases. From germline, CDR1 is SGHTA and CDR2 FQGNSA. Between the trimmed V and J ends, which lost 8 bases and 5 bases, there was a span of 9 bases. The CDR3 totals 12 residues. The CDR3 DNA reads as TGTGCCAGCGGGCGGGGGAATGAAAAACTGTTTTTT. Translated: CASGRGNEKLFF. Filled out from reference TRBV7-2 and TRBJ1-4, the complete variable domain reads GAGVSQSPSNKVTEKGKDVELRCDPISGHTALYWYRQSLGQGLEFLIYFQGNSAPDKSGLPSDRFSAERTGGSVSTLTIQRTQQEDSAVYLCASGRGNEKLFFGSGTQLSVL.

DNA for the CDR3: TGTGCCAGCAGTGAAGGACTCCTAGCGGGAGGTCAAGAGACCCAGTACTTC. Translated: CASSEGLLAGGQETQYF. The V call is TRBV2, the J call TRBJ2-5, with TRBD2 matching over 11 bases. Looked up from germline, CDR1 is SNHLY and CDR2 is FYNNEI. The CDR3 has 17 amino acids. The V gene end was trimmed by 1 base and the J gene end by 2 bases; junction bases not matched to a gene: 6.

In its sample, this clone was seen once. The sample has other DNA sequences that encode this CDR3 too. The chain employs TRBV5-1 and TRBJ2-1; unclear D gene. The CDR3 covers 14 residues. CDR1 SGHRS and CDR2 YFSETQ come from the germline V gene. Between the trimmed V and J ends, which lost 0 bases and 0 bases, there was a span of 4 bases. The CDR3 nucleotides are TGCGCCAGCAGCTTGGGGAGCTCCTACAATGAGCAGTTCTTC. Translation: CASSLGSSYNEQFF.

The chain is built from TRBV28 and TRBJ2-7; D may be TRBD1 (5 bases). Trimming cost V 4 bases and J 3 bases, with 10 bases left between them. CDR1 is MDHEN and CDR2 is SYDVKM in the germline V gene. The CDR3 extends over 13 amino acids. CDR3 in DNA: TGTGCCAGCAGTTCCTCACAGGACTACGAGCAGTACTTC. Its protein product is CASSSSQDYEQYF.

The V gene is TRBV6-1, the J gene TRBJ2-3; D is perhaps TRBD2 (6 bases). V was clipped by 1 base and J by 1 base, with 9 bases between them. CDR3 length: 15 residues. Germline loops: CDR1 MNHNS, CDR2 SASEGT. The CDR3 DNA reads TGTGCCAGCAGTGAAGGGGGGGTCGGCACAGATACGCAGTATTTT. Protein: CASSEGGVGTDTQYF.

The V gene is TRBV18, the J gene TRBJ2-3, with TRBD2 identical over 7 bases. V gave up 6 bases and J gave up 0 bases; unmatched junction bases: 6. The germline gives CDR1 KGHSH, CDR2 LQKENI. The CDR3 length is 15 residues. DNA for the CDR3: TGTGCCAGCTCTCGGGACTATCAAAGCACAGATACGCAGTATTTT. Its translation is CASSRDYQSTDTQYF.

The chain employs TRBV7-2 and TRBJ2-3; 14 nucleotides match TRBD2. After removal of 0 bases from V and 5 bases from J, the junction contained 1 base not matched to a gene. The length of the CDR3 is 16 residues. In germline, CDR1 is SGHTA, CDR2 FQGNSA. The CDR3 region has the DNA TGTGCCAGCAGCTTAGCTGGGACTAGCGGGGGAGATACGCAGTATTTT. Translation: CASSLAGTSGGDTQYF.